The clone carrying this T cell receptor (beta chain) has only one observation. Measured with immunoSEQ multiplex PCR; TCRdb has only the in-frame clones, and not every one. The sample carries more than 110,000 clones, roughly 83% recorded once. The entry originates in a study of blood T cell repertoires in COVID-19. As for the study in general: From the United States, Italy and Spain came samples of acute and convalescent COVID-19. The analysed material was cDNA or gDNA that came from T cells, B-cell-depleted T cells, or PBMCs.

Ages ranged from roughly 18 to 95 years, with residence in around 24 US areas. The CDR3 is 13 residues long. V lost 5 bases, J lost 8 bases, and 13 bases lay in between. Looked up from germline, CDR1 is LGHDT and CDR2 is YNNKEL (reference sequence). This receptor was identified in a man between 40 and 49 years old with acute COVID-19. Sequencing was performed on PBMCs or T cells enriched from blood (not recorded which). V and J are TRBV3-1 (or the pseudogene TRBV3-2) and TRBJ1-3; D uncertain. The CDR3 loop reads CASSYERGDTIYF. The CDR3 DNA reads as TGTGCCAGCAGCTACGAACGGGGTGACACCATATATTTT.